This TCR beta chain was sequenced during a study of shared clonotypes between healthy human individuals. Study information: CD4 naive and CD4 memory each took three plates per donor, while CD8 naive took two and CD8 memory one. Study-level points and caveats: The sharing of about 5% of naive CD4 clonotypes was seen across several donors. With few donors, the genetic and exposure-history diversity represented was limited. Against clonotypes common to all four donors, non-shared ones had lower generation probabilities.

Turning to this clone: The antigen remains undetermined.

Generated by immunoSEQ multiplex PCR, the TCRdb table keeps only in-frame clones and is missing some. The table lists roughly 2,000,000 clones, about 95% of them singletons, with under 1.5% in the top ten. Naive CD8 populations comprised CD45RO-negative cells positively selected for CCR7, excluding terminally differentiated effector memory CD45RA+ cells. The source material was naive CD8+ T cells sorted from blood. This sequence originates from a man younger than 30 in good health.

CDR3 protein: CASSQDPAPFAEQYF. CDR3 sequence (DNA): TGCGCCAGCAGCCAAGATCCGGCACCCTTTGCAGAGCAGTACTTC. The chain is built from TRBV4-3 and TRBJ2-7; no clear D gene. The CDR3 is made up of 15 amino acids. Germline CDR1 reads LGHNA; CDR2 reads YSLEER. Trimming removed 0 bases from V and 7 bases from J, with 16 bases in between.